A single sample gave rise to the 23 T cell receptor beta chains below, sequenced in a study of T cell repertoires in cytomegalovirus infection (dated by TCRdb to between 2018 and 2021). TCRdb shows the sequencer as Illumina HiSeq 1500. TCRdb trimmed public reads at Q25 via fastp, called clones via MiXCR and kept in-frame beta chains. Each entry is one CDR3 protein sequence, shown with its most common DNA and genes. This sample holds 100,000 or so distinct CDR3 sequences; approximately 15% were observed only once. The ten biggest clones cover over 8% of the sample. Sequencing was carried out using PBMCs. The receptors come from a human donor in good health (CMV status not recorded). Some clones in this sample may be carry-over from other donors' samples.

Only a few counts were recorded for this clonotype. The chain links TRBV20-1 to TRBJ2-2; TRBD1 is a possible D gene (5 bases). Trimming left V 5 bases short and J 2 bases short, with 9 bases between. This CDR3 region has 13 residues. Germline V CDR1 and CDR2: DFQATT, SNEGSKA (reference sequence). The CDR3 bases are TGCAGTGCTTCCCAGGGAAACACCGGGGAGCTGTTTTTT. Translating it yields CSASQGNTGELFF.

This sequence joins TRBV20-1 and TRBJ2-3, with 13 bases fitting TRBD2. CDR1 is DFQATT, CDR2 SNEGSKA, per germline (reference sequence). The V and J ends lost 5 bases and 2 bases, in that order; junction bases with no gene match: 10. The CDR3 loop spans 17 amino acids. The CDR3 DNA reads TGCAGTGCTGCAAATACTAGCGGGGGGGCCGCCACAGATACGCAGTATTTT. It translates to CSAANTSGGAATDTQYF.

The V and J genes are TRBV10-3 and TRBJ1-6; TRBD1 matches 7 bases. The J segment lost 10 bases and the V segment lost 6 bases, leaving 3 bases of the junction unmatched. Per the germline V gene, CDR1 is ENHRY and CDR2 is SYGVKD. This CDR3 is built from 12 residues. As DNA, the CDR3 is TGTGCCATCAGCGTGACAGGGTCACCCCTCCACTTT. It encodes CAISVTGSPLHF.

There are a few counts of this clonotype. The gene calls are TRBV2 and TRBJ1-1; maybe TRBD1 (5 bases). The CDR3 covers 14 residues. V was shortened by 6 bases and J by 2 bases, with 13 bases between the two germline ends. The V gene's germline CDR1 is SNHLY and CDR2 FYNNEI. The CDR3 nucleotides are TGTGCCAGCAGGACCGGGACTTCAAACACTGAAGCTTTCTTT. Its protein product is CASRTGTSNTEAFF.

This clonotype was seen more than once but under ten times. The chain links TRBV3-1 to TRBJ2-7, with D tentatively TRBD2 (6 bases). The CDR3 spans 13 residues. The V and J ends lost 4 bases and 3 bases respectively, with 10 bases between them. CDR1 and CDR2 from the germline V gene are LGHDT and YNNKEL (reference sequence). CDR3 bases: TGTGCCAGCAGCCGAGGGGAGGTCTACGAGCAGTACTTC. Translated: CASSRGEVYEQYF.

V usage is TRBV5-1 and J usage is TRBJ2-1, with 10 bases that match TRBD1. V gave up 5 bases and J gave up 2 bases; unmatched junction bases: 7. This CDR3 is 16 amino acids long. Germline V lookup: CDR1 SGHRS, CDR2 YFSETQ. The CDR3 sequence is CASSYGQGDTYNEQFF. DNA for the CDR3: TGCGCCAGCAGTTACGGACAGGGGGATACCTACAATGAGCAGTTCTTC.

This clonotype was counted many times. The chain has TRBV7-8 and TRBJ2-5; 10 bases match TRBD2. Per the germline V gene, CDR1 is SGHVS and CDR2 is FQNEAQ. With 5 bases clipped from V and 3 bases from J, the junction kept 3 bases outside the gene matches. This CDR3 has 14 amino acids. CDR3 bases: TGTGCCAGCAGCCCCCTAGCGGGGGAAGAGACCCAGTACTTC. This gives the protein CASSPLAGEETQYF.

This clonotype was counted many times. The chain couples TRBV7-3 to TRBJ2-1, with D uncertain. Germline CDR1 and CDR2: SGHTA and FQGTGA. Between the trimmed V and J ends, which lost 5 bases and 4 bases, there was a span of 9 bases. The CDR3 loop spans 13 amino acids. The CDR3 loop is CASSRSGYNEQFF. CDR3 sequence (DNA): TGTGCCAGCAGCCGTTCTGGGTACAATGAGCAGTTCTTC.

On this clonotype itself: The junction differs from germline at one of its ends, possibly a read error. This chain joins TRBV20-1 and TRBJ2-6; the match to TRBD1 covers 7 bases. The germline V gene has CDR1 DFQATT and CDR2 SNEGSKA (reference sequence). CDR3 length: 17 residues. The DNA of the CDR3 is TGCAGTGCTAGAACGGGACAGACACTGTCTGGGACCAACGTCCTGACTTTC. This codes for CSARTGQTLSGTNVLTF.

For this clonotype: This may be a read error: a much more frequent sequence differs by one nucleotide. The chain employs TRBV7-3 and TRBJ2-1; D perhaps matches TRBD2 (6 bases). There are 13 residues in the CDR3. Trimming stripped 2 bases from V and 7 bases from J, with 9 bases between. In germline, CDR1 is SGHTA, CDR2 FQGTGA. The CDR3 reads CASSLFRENEQFF. In nucleotides, the CDR3 is TGTGCCAGCAGCTTATTCCGGGAGAATGAGCAGTTCTTC. The full variable domain, its missing parts supplied by reference TRBV7-3 and TRBJ2-1, is GAGVSQTPSNKVTEKGKYVELRCDPISGHTALYWYRQSLGQGPEFLIYFQGTGAADDSGLPNDRFFAVRPEGSVSTLKIQRTERGDSAVYLCASSLFRENEQFFGPGTRLTVL.

This clonotype was observed a handful of times. The chain combines TRBV20-1 with TRBJ1-1, with unresolved D. The length of the CDR3 is 12 residues. Germline CDR1 reads DFQATT; CDR2 reads SNEGSKA (reference sequence). V lost 1 base and J lost 7, with 10 bases in between. The CDR3 DNA is TGCAGTGCTAGAGCTACAGAAATTGAAGCTTTCTTT. Protein sequence: CSARATEIEAFF.

This chain connects TRBV4-3 to TRBJ1-1; D is possibly TRBD1 (6 bases). The CDR3 length is 15 residues. In germline, CDR1 is LGHNA, CDR2 YSLEER. Between the trimmed V and J ends, which lost 2 bases and 3 bases, there was a span of 13 bases. The CDR3 DNA follows: TGCGCCAGCAGCCAACCCGGTTACAGGGACACTGAAGCTTTCTTT. It translates to CASSQPGYRDTEAFF.

The chain links TRBV29-1 to TRBJ1-2; D is perhaps TRBD1 (5 bases). The CDR3 sequence is 15 residues long. Trimming pared 3 bases from V and 6 bases from J, leaving 20 bases between. CDR1 is SQVTM, CDR2 ANQGSEA, per germline. The DNA of the CDR3 is TGCAGCGTTGACGAAGGCGGGGGTTATGGGGATGGCTACACCTTC. Residues: CSVDEGGGYGDGYTF. The entire variable domain, with the rest obtained from reference TRBV29-1 and TRBJ1-2, is as follows: SAVISQKPSRDICQRGTSLTIQCQVDSQVTMMFWYRQQPGQSLTLIATANQGSEATYESGFVIDKFPISRPNLTFSTLTVSNMSPEDSSIYLCSVDEGGGYGDGYTFGSGTRLTVV.

V usage is TRBV20-1 and J usage is TRBJ1-5; tentatively, D is TRBD1 (6 bases). Trimming stripped 1 base from V and 4 bases from J, with 14 bases between. CDR3 length: 15 residues. CDR1 is DFQATT, CDR2 SNEGSKA, per germline (reference sequence). CDR3 amino acids: CSARGIDRTNQPQHF. The DNA for the CDR3 is TGCAGTGCTAGAGGGATCGACAGGACGAATCAGCCCCAGCATTTT.

V gene TRBV6-5 combines with J gene TRBJ2-3; possibly TRBD1 for D (6 bases). Germline CDR1 reads MNHEY; CDR2 reads SVGAGI. Trimming left V 8 bases short and J 6 bases short, with 18 bases between. The CDR3 covers 14 residues. The CDR3 nucleotides are TGTGCCAGCTCTAGGGGGACCGCGGCCGATACGCAGTATTTT. It translates to CASSRGTAADTQYF.

This clonotype occurred many times. Written as DNA, the CDR3 is TGTGCTAGTGGTTTGGTAGAAGGCTCCAATCAGCCCCAGCATTTT. Its protein is CASGLVEGSNQPQHF. The rearrangement links TRBV12-5 to TRBJ1-5; D call uncertain. This CDR3 is built from 15 residues. Trimming took off 0 bases at V and 3 bases at J, with 9 bases between the two ends. The V gene's germline CDR1 is LGHNT and CDR2 FRNRAP.

This clonotype has just a few counts. This sequence joins TRBV5-4 and TRBJ1-1; maybe TRBD1 (5 bases). From germline, CDR1 is SGHNT and CDR2 YYREEE (reference sequence). The length of the CDR3 is 15 residues. Trimming took off 4 bases at V and 4 bases at J, with 17 bases between the two ends. DNA for the CDR3: TGTGCCAGCAGCCCCCGACGGAACCAGGGCACTGAAGCTTTCTTT. This codes for CASSPRRNQGTEAFF. Full variable domain (outside the CDR3, taken from reference TRBV5-4 and TRBJ1-1): ETGVTQSPTHLIKTRGQQVTLRCSSQSGHNTVSWYQQALGQGPQFIFQYYREEENGRGNFPPRFSGLQFPNYSSELNVNALELDDSALYLCASSPRRNQGTEAFFGQGTRLTVV.

This clonotype was observed many times. The gene calls are TRBV7-2 and TRBJ2-5, with 7 bases lining up with TRBD1. Germline loops: CDR1 SGHTA, CDR2 FQGNSA. V lost 5 bases to trimming and J lost 5 bases; unmatched junction nucleotides: 17. The CDR3 length is 17 residues. CDR3 nucleotides: TGTGCCAGCAGCCCCCCGACAGGGATGGGCCCGGGGGAGACCCAGTACTTC. Translating gives CASSPPTGMGPGETQYF.

The chain recombines TRBV20-1 with TRBJ2-3; 10 bases map to TRBD2. V lost 7 bases, J lost 2 bases, and 6 bases stayed unmatched. This CDR3 is built from 14 residues. CDR1 is DFQATT, CDR2 SNEGSKA, per germline (reference sequence). The CDR3 nucleotides read TGCAGTGTGGGCGGACTAGCGGACACAGATACGCAGTATTTT. The encoded protein is CSVGGLADTDTQYF.

Worth noting for this clonotype: This sequence may be a read error, since a much larger clone differs from it by one base. The V call is TRBV7-2, the J call TRBJ2-7; no firm D call. This CDR3 comprises 12 residues. Germline V gives CDR1 SGHTA, CDR2 FQGNSA. The CDR3 DNA follows: TGTGCCAGCAGCCAGGTCTCCTACGAGCTGTACTTC. It translates to CASSQVSYELYF.

This clonotype came up a few times. V and J are TRBV20-1 and TRBJ1-2; 7 bases align to TRBD1. Germline-derived CDR1 and CDR2 are DFQATT and SNEGSKA (reference sequence). With 8 bases clipped from V and 5 bases from J, the junction kept 8 bases outside the gene matches. The CDR3 spans 12 residues. In nucleotides, the CDR3 is TGCAGTCTACAGACAGGGCCTTATGGCTACACCTTC. Translated, it gives CSLQTGPYGYTF.

This clonotype was recorded at least ten times. CDR3 residues: CASSLASGTRETQYF. The CDR3 nucleotides are TGTGCCAGCAGCTTGGCTAGCGGTACCAGAGAGACCCAGTACTTC. The chain links TRBV11-2 to TRBJ2-5, with 7 bases fitting TRBD2. The CDR3 has 15 residues. The germline CDR1 and CDR2 sequences are SGHAT and FQNNGV. V lost 3 bases and J lost 4; bases outside the gene matches: 8.

The chain couples TRBV6-1 to TRBJ2-1; no reliable D call. Trimming cost V 5 bases and J 2 bases, with 1 base left between them. Per germline, CDR1 MNHNS and CDR2 SASEGT. The CDR3 runs to 11 residues. CDR3 protein: CASSTYNEQFF. The CDR3 DNA reads as TGTGCCAGCAGTACCTACAATGAGCAGTTCTTC.